The rows below give T cell receptor beta chains drawn from one sample of a study of T-cell reconstitution after alpha-beta-depleted transplantation in children. Each CDR3 protein is one row after TCRdb ran MiXCR on the PCR reads. The sample contains around 960,000 distinct CDR3 sequences, about 31% of which appear only once. This material consisted of PBMCs, mostly from graft donor cells, taken 360 days after TCRalphabeta/CD19-depleted stem cell transplant. Every receptor here comes from a boy under two years old who had a stem cell transplant for SCID, so the T cells may come from the graft donor. The CDR3 runs from the conserved cysteine through the conserved F or W. Each record gives: clone size, D gene, J gene, V gene, CDR3 DNA, CDR3 protein. D genes are given only for firm matches. Size is stated for part of the rows, as once, few or many counts, or as a class when the clone is expanded.

clone size: NA; D gene: NA; J gene: TRBJ2-3; V gene: TRBV20-1; CDR3 DNA: TGCAGTGCTAGAGATCGCGGTGATACGCAGTATTTT; CDR3 protein: CSARDRGDTQYF
clone size: NA; D gene: NA; J gene: TRBJ2-7; V gene: TRBV5-1; CDR3 DNA: TGCGCCAGCAGCTTGGAAAACAACGAGCAGTACTTC; CDR3 protein: CASSLENNEQYF
clone size: few; D gene: TRBD2; J gene: TRBJ2-2; V gene: TRBV20-1; CDR3 DNA: TGCAGTGCTAGACGCTCCGGGACTAAGAACACCGGGGAGCTGTTTTTT; CDR3 protein: CSARRSGTKNTGELFF
clone size: NA; D gene: TRBD2; J gene: TRBJ2-5; V gene: TRBV6-2/TRBV6-3; CDR3 DNA: TGTGCCAGCAGTTATCTAGCGGGGTGGATGGGAGAGACCCAGTACTTC; CDR3 protein: CASSYLAGWMGETQYF
clone size: NA; D gene: NA; J gene: TRBJ2-7; V gene: TRBV12-3/TRBV12-4; CDR3 DNA: TGTGCCAGCAGCCCCAGACAGCTCTCCTACGAGCAGTACTTC; CDR3 protein: CASSPRQLSYEQYF
clone size: NA; D gene: NA; J gene: TRBJ2-1; V gene: TRBV28; CDR3 DNA: TGTGCCAGCAGTTTCCTTCGGGCCTACAATGAGCAGTTCTTC; CDR3 protein: CASSFLRAYNEQFF
clone size: NA; D gene: NA; J gene: TRBJ2-7; V gene: TRBV5-1; CDR3 DNA: TGCGCCAGCAGGGGACCCGGAGGTATCTACGAGCAGTACTTC; CDR3 protein: CASRGPGGIYEQYF
clone size: NA; D gene: NA; J gene: TRBJ1-1; V gene: TRBV20-1; CDR3 DNA: TGCAGTGCTAGAGCCGGCCTAGGGCGGAAGGGGATAGTGAACACTGAAGCTTTCTTT; CDR3 protein: CSARAGLGRKGIVNTEAFF
clone size: once; D gene: TRBD1; J gene: TRBJ1-1; V gene: TRBV20-1; CDR3 DNA: TGCAGTGCTAGAGATTTGACAGGGGGAACTGAAGCTTTCTTT; CDR3 protein: CSARDLTGGTEAFF
clone size: few; D gene: NA; J gene: TRBJ1-1; V gene: TRBV5-1; CDR3 DNA: TGCGCCAGCAGCTTTACACCAGGGGTGAACACTGAAGCTTTCTTT; CDR3 protein: CASSFTPGVNTEAFF
clone size: NA; D gene: TRBD2; J gene: TRBJ2-5; V gene: TRBV4-1; CDR3 DNA: TGCGCCAGCAGCCAAGAAGGGACTAGCGGATTTCAAGAGACCCAGTACTTC; CDR3 protein: CASSQEGTSGFQETQYF
clone size: NA; D gene: TRBD2; J gene: TRBJ2-3; V gene: TRBV20-1; CDR3 DNA: TGCAGTGCCCATAGACCAGGGCCGGGAGGGGGATTCACAGATACGCAGTATTTT; CDR3 protein: CSAHRPGPGGGFTDTQYF
clone size: NA; D gene: NA; J gene: TRBJ2-3; V gene: TRBV7-2; CDR3 DNA: TGTGCCAGCAGCCGCCGCACCGAGGGGAGGTTGGATACGCAGTATTTT; CDR3 protein: CASSRRTEGRLDTQYF
clone size: NA; D gene: NA; J gene: TRBJ1-1; V gene: TRBV20-1; CDR3 DNA: TGCAGTGCTAGAGCGGGAGGCCGGTTGAACACTGAAGCTTTCTTT; CDR3 protein: CSARAGGRLNTEAFF
clone size: NA; D gene: TRBD2; J gene: TRBJ2-5; V gene: TRBV7-8; CDR3 DNA: TGTGCCAGCAGCTTAGCGCTAGCGGGGGGGCCTCTAAAAGAGACCCAGTACTTC; CDR3 protein: CASSLALAGGPLKETQYF
clone size: few; D gene: NA; J gene: TRBJ2-3; V gene: TRBV5-1; CDR3 DNA: TGCGCCAGCAGCATATCTACGGCAGGGTCAGATACGCAGTATTTT; CDR3 protein: CASSISTAGSDTQYF
clone size: many; D gene: NA; J gene: TRBJ2-1; V gene: TRBV4-1; CDR3 DNA: TGCGCCAGCAGCCAAGATCCGGGGAATGAGCAGTTCTTC; CDR3 protein: CASSQDPGNEQFF
clone size: NA; D gene: NA; J gene: TRBJ2-3; V gene: TRBV2; CDR3 DNA: TGTGCCAGCAGTGAAGACGGGGGGCACGGGTACACGCAGTATTTT; CDR3 protein: CASSEDGGHGYTQYF
clone size: few; D gene: TRBD2; J gene: TRBJ2-3; V gene: TRBV20-1; CDR3 DNA: TGCAGCGAACTAGCGGGGATCACAGATACGCAGTATTTT; CDR3 protein: CSELAGITDTQYF
clone size: NA; D gene: NA; J gene: TRBJ2-5; V gene: TRBV5-1; CDR3 DNA: TGCGCCAGCAGCTTGATAGGACGGAGGGAAGAGACCCAGTACTTC; CDR3 protein: CASSLIGRREETQYF
clone size: NA; D gene: NA; J gene: TRBJ2-1; V gene: TRBV6-2/TRBV6-3; CDR3 DNA: TGTGCCAGCAGTTACGGGCTTAAAGAGCAGTTCTTC; CDR3 protein: CASSYGLKEQFF
clone size: NA; D gene: TRBD2; J gene: TRBJ2-5; V gene: TRBV7-2; CDR3 DNA: TGTGCCAGCAGCTTAGTCAGCGGGGGGGCCCCGAAGACCCAGTACTTC; CDR3 protein: CASSLVSGGAPKTQYF
clone size: few; D gene: TRBD1; J gene: TRBJ2-5; V gene: TRBV7-9; CDR3 DNA: TGTGCCAGCAGCCGCTCAACAGGGGTCCCTCAAGAGACCCAGTACTTC; CDR3 protein: CASSRSTGVPQETQYF